One sample yielded the 17 T cell receptor beta chains listed below, sequenced in a study of shared clonotypes between healthy human individuals. Using immunoSEQ multiplex PCR, the repertoire was profiled, and TCRdb retains in-frame clones only, with some absent. This table has a few million clones, roughly 92% appearing once. Sample: naive CD4+ T cells sorted from blood. The subset is: CD45RA+ positively selected. The origin of the receptors is a young man in good health.

This sequence joins TRBV25-1 and TRBJ1-3; 7 bases align to TRBD1. CDR1 MGHDK and CDR2 SYGVNS come from the germline V gene. J was trimmed by 3 bases and V by 6 bases; bases with no gene match: 5. The CDR3 contains 14 residues. The DNA for the CDR3 is TGTGCCAGCAGGCCAGGGGGTTTTGGAAACACCATATATTTT. This sequence encodes CASRPGGFGNTIYF. The full variable domain, in which reference TRBV25-1 and TRBJ1-3 provide the parts outside the CDR3, is EADIYQTPRYLVIGTGKKITLECSQTMGHDKMYWYQQDPGMELHLIHYSYGVNSTEKGDLSSESTVSRIRTEHFPLTLESARPSHTSQYLCASRPGGFGNTIYFGEGSWLTVV.

V gene TRBV5-1 combines with J gene TRBJ2-7; D might be TRBD1 (6 bases). The CDR3 spans 14 residues. The V end lost 4 bases, the J end lost 2 bases, and 13 bases lay between the germline ends. Per germline, CDR1 SGHRS and CDR2 YFSETQ. Here the CDR3 reads CASSPEQGPYEQYF. CDR3 DNA: TGCGCCAGCAGCCCGGAACAGGGCCCCTACGAGCAGTACTTC. Full variable domain (missing parts from reference TRBV5-1 and TRBJ2-7): KAGVTQTPRYLIKTRGQQVTLSCSPISGHRSVSWYQQTPGQGLQFLFEYFSETQRNKGNFPGRFSGRQFSNSRSEMNVSTLELGDSALYLCASSPEQGPYEQYFGPGTRLTVT.

This rearrangement joins TRBV10-3 to TRBJ2-3, with D perhaps TRBD1 (6 bases). Trimming pared 6 bases from V and 3 bases from J, leaving 13 bases between. Germline V gene sequence: CDR1 ENHRY, CDR2 SYGVKD. The CDR3 runs 14 residues. The CDR3 DNA is TGTGCCATCAGGCAGGGGATGTCTACAGATACGCAGTATTTT. Translating gives CAIRQGMSTDTQYF.

This clone showed up just once. The V gene is TRBV19, the J gene TRBJ1-2; unclear D gene. The CDR3 is 15 residues long. V lost 3 bases and J 1 base, leaving 12 bases between the germline ends. CDR1 and CDR2 (germline): LNHDA, SQIVND (reference sequence). The CDR3 nucleotides read TGTGCCAGTAGTATCGCCCCACCGGTTAACTATGGCTACACCTTC. It codes for CASSIAPPVNYGYTF.

The chain has TRBV28 and TRBJ2-7, with TRBD2 matching over 8 bases. The CDR3 has 15 residues. Germline-derived CDR1 and CDR2 are MDHEN and SYDVKM. With V trimmed by 6 bases and J by 0 bases, 7 bases remained unmatched. CDR3 sequence: CASRPSGTSSYEQYF. CDR3 sequence (DNA): TGTGCCAGCAGGCCCTCCGGGACTAGCTCCTACGAGCAGTACTTC.

The V call is TRBV27, the J call TRBJ1-5; perhaps TRBD1 as D (5 bases). The CDR3 extends over 15 amino acids. Trimming left V 6 bases short and J 4 bases short, with 16 bases between. Looked up from germline, CDR1 is MNHEY and CDR2 is SMNVEV (reference sequence). The chain's CDR3 is CASRRTGPENQPQHF. The CDR3 nucleotides are TGTGCCAGCAGACGGACGGGGCCCGAGAATCAGCCCCAGCATTTT.

The chain combines TRBV11-2 with TRBJ1-1; the D is unclear. The CDR3 is made up of 14 amino acids. The V end was cut by 1 base, the J end by 1 base, with 7 bases between. From germline, CDR1 is SGHAT and CDR2 FQNNGV. The chain's CDR3 is CASSLGPANTEAFF. The CDR3 DNA sequence: TGTGCCAGCAGCTTAGGACCCGCGAACACTGAAGCTTTCTTT.

The chain joins TRBV19 to TRBJ2-7, with TRBD1 matching over 9 bases. Trimming at V came to 5 bases and at J to 1 base, leaving 3 bases not matched to a gene. Per the germline V gene, CDR1 is LNHDA and CDR2 is SQIVND (reference sequence). The CDR3 spans 14 residues. In DNA form, the CDR3 reads TGTGCCAGTAGTGCGGACAGGGGATCCTACGAGCAGTACTTC. Its translation is CASSADRGSYEQYF.

The V gene is TRBV9, the J gene TRBJ1-6; the D is unclear. Trimming pared 0 bases from V and 6 bases from J, leaving 7 bases between. The CDR3 sequence is 14 residues long. Germline V CDR1 and CDR2: SGDLS, YYNGEE. CDR3 amino acids: CASSVVPSNSPLHF. CDR3 sequence (DNA): TGTGCCAGCAGCGTAGTACCGAGTAATTCACCCCTCCACTTT.

The chain employs TRBV7-9 and TRBJ2-3; D not resolved. Trimming left V 5 bases short and J 0 bases short, with 12 bases between. CDR3 length: 15 residues. Germline V CDR1 and CDR2: SEHNR, FQNEAQ (reference sequence). CDR3 sequence: CASSADSPSTDTQYF. In DNA, the CDR3 is TGTGCCAGCAGCGCCGATAGTCCTAGCACAGATACGCAGTATTTT.

The chain employs TRBV28 and TRBJ2-1; D is perhaps TRBD2 (5 bases). Deletions cut 2 bases from V and 6 bases from J, with 17 bases between. CDR3 size: 16 residues. Germline CDR1 is MDHEN and CDR2 is SYDVKM. This chain's CDR3 is CASSLPLGEAVNEQFF. CDR3 DNA: TGTGCCAGCAGTTTACCTCTGGGAGAGGCGGTCAATGAGCAGTTCTTC.

The V and J genes are TRBV10-3 and TRBJ1-1; the match to TRBD1 covers 7 bases. The V gene's germline CDR1 is ENHRY and CDR2 SYGVKD. The V gene end was trimmed by 2 bases and the J gene end by 1 base; junction bases not matched to a gene: 4. The CDR3 contains 15 residues. The CDR3 spells CAISEEDRRNTEAFF. CDR3 DNA sequence: TGTGCCATCAGTGAGGAGGACAGGAGGAACACTGAAGCTTTCTTT.

Turning to this clone: A junction boundary mismatches the germline segment, possibly from a read error. V gene TRBV5-4 combines with J gene TRBJ1-2; D gene ambiguous. Germline V gene data show CDR1 as SGHNT and CDR2 as YYREEE (reference sequence). The CDR3 sequence is 13 residues long. The DNA for the CDR3 is TGCGCCAGCAGCCAAGACCAAGGCTATGGCTACACCTTC. This translates into CASSQDQGYGYTF.

The CDR3 reads CASRNSDGNTIYF. In DNA form, the CDR3 reads TGTGCCAGCCGGAATTCGGATGGAAACACCATATATTTT. The gene calls are TRBV27 and TRBJ1-3; D is unclear. CDR3 length: 13 residues. V was shortened by 8 bases and J by 3 bases, with 11 bases between the two germline ends. Germline V lookup: CDR1 MNHEY, CDR2 SMNVEV (reference sequence).

The V call is TRBV30, the J call TRBJ1-2, with D maybe TRBD1 (6 bases). In germline, CDR1 is GTSNPN, CDR2 SVGIG (reference sequence). There are 13 residues in the CDR3. Between the trimmed V and J ends, which lost 2 bases and 2 bases, there was a span of 9 bases. CDR3 in DNA: TGTGCCTGGAGTATGGGACAAAACTATGGCTACACCTTC. This gives the protein CAWSMGQNYGYTF.

The chain joins TRBV5-1 to TRBJ1-3; D call uncertain. The length of the CDR3 is 16 residues. Trimming took 5 bases from V and 0 from J, leaving 15 bases between them. Looked up from germline, CDR1 is SGHRS and CDR2 is YFSETQ. The CDR3: CASSPAPGISGNTIYF. Here the CDR3 DNA reads TGCGCCAGCAGTCCCGCGCCGGGCATCTCTGGAAACACCATATATTTT. Full variable domain (missing parts from reference TRBV5-1 and TRBJ1-3): KAGVTQTPRYLIKTRGQQVTLSCSPISGHRSVSWYQQTPGQGLQFLFEYFSETQRNKGNFPGRFSGRQFSNSRSEMNVSTLELGDSALYLCASSPAPGISGNTIYFGEGSWLTVV.

V usage is TRBV10-3 and J usage is TRBJ1-2; 7 positions match TRBD1. The CDR3 totals 13 residues. Trimming at V came to 6 bases and at J to 8 bases, leaving 9 bases not matched to a gene. Germline assignment: CDR1 ENHRY and CDR2 SYGVKD. CDR3: CAIRPDRAGGYTF. DNA of the CDR3: TGTGCCATCAGACCCGACAGGGCTGGCGGCTACACCTTC.